The rows below give T cell receptor beta chains drawn from one sample of a study of T cell repertoires in cytomegalovirus infection. TCRdb passed the reads through MiXCR, listing each CDR3 protein once. The table includes over 450,000 distinct CDR3 sequences, 11% detected once. Sequenced input: PBMCs. The receptors were sampled from a human donor in good health (CMV status not recorded). Some clones in this sample may be carry-over from other donors' samples. Each CDR3 is given with its conserved first and last residue. The D gene is left open where the match is weak. A clone size is listed for some rows: how often the clone was seen (once, few, many), or a class if it is expanded.

DNA | CDR3 | size | J | V | D
TGTGCCAGCAGTGAATGGTGGCAGGGGGCGGGCGGGGAGCTGTTTTTT | CASSEWWQGAGGELFF | few | TRBJ2-2 | TRBV2 | TRBD1
TGTGCCAGCAGTAGTCCGGGACAGCGCAACACCGGGGAGCTGTTTTTT | CASSSPGQRNTGELFF | - | TRBJ2-2 | TRBV28 | TRBD1
TGTGCCAGCAGTGAATTTACAACTAACACCGGGGAGCTGTTTTTT | CASSEFTTNTGELFF | few | TRBJ2-2 | TRBV25-1 | -
TGCAGTGTGCGGCCACAGGGGGCATTTGAAAAACTGTTTTTT | CSVRPQGAFEKLFF | many | TRBJ1-4 | TRBV20-1 | TRBD1
TGCAGTGCTAGAGGGGGTGCGAACACCGGGGAGCTGTTTTTT | CSARGGANTGELFF | few | TRBJ2-2 | TRBV20-1 | -
TGTGCCAGCAGCCGAGCGGGACTAGCCGGAACCGGGGAGCTGTTTTTT | CASSRAGLAGTGELFF | many | TRBJ2-2 | TRBV11-1 | TRBD2
TGTGCCAGCAGCGGACTAGCGGGAGGCTCCACCGGGGAGCTGTTTTTT | CASSGLAGGSTGELFF | few | TRBJ2-2 | TRBV6-6 | TRBD2
TGCAGTGCTAGTGGGCTAGCGAGGGGGGGAAACATTCAGTACTTC | CSASGLARGGNIQYF | - | TRBJ2-4 | TRBV20-1 | -
TGCAGTGCCAGCCGGGGACTAGCTGGGGGCGCCGGGGAGCTGTTTTTT | CSASRGLAGGAGELFF | - | TRBJ2-2 | TRBV20-1 | TRBD2
TGTGCCAGCAGTTCGTCTGGACGCAAACAGTACTTC | CASSSSGRKQYF | many | TRBJ2-4 | TRBV12-3/TRBV12-4 | -
TGTGCCAGCAGCTCTCCGAGGGCCCGAGTGGGGGGCTACACCTTC | CASSSPRARVGGYTF | many | TRBJ1-2 | TRBV7-9 | -
TGTGCCAGCGCGCGGACAGGGACCTACGAGCAGTACTTC | CASARTGTYEQYF | - | TRBJ2-7 | TRBV27 | TRBD1
TGTGCCAGCAGTACCGGGACAGGAGACAATGAGCAGTTCTTC | CASSTGTGDNEQFF | few | TRBJ2-1 | TRBV27 | TRBD1
TGTGCCAGCTCACCGCAGGGGGTAGGCAGCGGCTACACCTTC | CASSPQGVGSGYTF | - | TRBJ1-2 | TRBV18 | TRBD1
TGTGCCAGCAGTAGCAGCCTCGGGGGAGCTTTCTTT | CASSSSLGGAFF | many | TRBJ1-1 | TRBV12-3/TRBV12-4 | -
TGTGCCAGCAGCCCTGTCGGGAGGGGTCTCAATGAGCAGTTCTTC | CASSPVGRGLNEQFF | - | TRBJ2-1 | TRBV7-9 | TRBD2
TGTGCCAGCAGGTACCAGGGGATTCGGGAGCAGTTCTTC | CASRYQGIREQFF | many | TRBJ2-1 | TRBV12-3/TRBV12-4 | -
TGTGCCACCAGTGATTTGCAATTTGAAGACAGAGGATGGGACGAGCAGTACTTC | CATSDLQFEDRGWDEQYF | few | TRBJ2-7 | TRBV24-1 | -
TGTGCCAGCAGTTACGGCCTGCCTTATAATTCACCCCTCCACTTT | CASSYGLPYNSPLHF | few | TRBJ1-6 | TRBV6-5 | -
TGCAGTGCGCCTTCCGGGACCCGGGCTTTCTTT | CSAPSGTRAFF | once | TRBJ1-1 | TRBV20-1 | -
TGTGCCAGCAGCCTCCGGGACGGCAATGAGCAGTTCTTC | CASSLRDGNEQFF | few | TRBJ2-1 | TRBV9 | -
TGTGCCAGCAGCGTCGGTGGTGGAGGACAGCCCCAGCATTTT | CASSVGGGGQPQHF | - | TRBJ1-5 | TRBV7-9 | -
TGTGCCAGCAGCCGCGGGCGAGGAAACACTGAAGCTTTCTTT | CASSRGRGNTEAFF | few | TRBJ1-1 | TRBV3-1 | -
TGCAGTGCCCCAGGGACTAGCGGGGCGTCGGGCCAGTTCTTC | CSAPGTSGASGQFF | few | TRBJ2-1 | TRBV20-1 | TRBD2
TGCGCCAGCAGTCTTGGAAGGGGGGGGACAGATACGCAGTATTTT | CASSLGRGGTDTQYF | many | TRBJ2-3 | TRBV5-1 | -
TGTGCCAGCAGCGAACAGGGGAACACTGAAGCTTTCTTT | CASSEQGNTEAFF | many | TRBJ1-1 | TRBV7-9 | -
TGTGCCATCAGTGAGGAAGGACCGCGCAATCAGCCCCAGCATTTT | CAISEEGPRNQPQHF | few | TRBJ1-5 | TRBV10-3 | -
TGCAGTGCCCCCCTAGCGGGCCAAGAGACCCAGTACTTC | CSAPLAGQETQYF | - | TRBJ2-5 | TRBV20-1 | TRBD2
TGTGCCAGCAGCCCGACACGACAGAACACCGGGGAGCTGTTTTTT | CASSPTRQNTGELFF | many | TRBJ2-2 | TRBV5-5 | -
TGTGCCAGTAAGGGCTGGGGGGCAAATCAGCCCCAGCATTTT | CASKGWGANQPQHF | many | TRBJ1-5 | TRBV19 | -
TGTGCCAGCAGCTTAGCGGCCAGTTTTGGAGCTTTCTTT | CASSLAASFGAFF | many | TRBJ1-1 | TRBV11-2 | -
TGTGCCAGCAGCTTGGCTAGCGGGAGGTATTCCTACAATGAGCAGTTCTTC | CASSLASGRYSYNEQFF | many | TRBJ2-1 | TRBV5-4 | TRBD2
TGTGCCAGCAGTTCTGGGAGGAACAGGGGTAATTCACCCCTCCACTTT | CASSSGRNRGNSPLHF | - | TRBJ1-6 | TRBV27 | TRBD1
TGTGCCAGCAGCCGCGGGGTAGGGGGCGGCCCAGGGCAGTACTTC | CASSRGVGGGPGQYF | many | TRBJ2-7 | TRBV7-6 | -
TGTGCCAGTAGTGTACAGGGACCTGGGGCCAACGTCCTGACTTTC | CASSVQGPGANVLTF | - | TRBJ2-6 | TRBV19 | -
TGTGCCAGCAGTTCAGGGGTTTCGCAGCCCCAGCATTTT | CASSSGVSQPQHF | many | TRBJ1-5 | TRBV28 | -